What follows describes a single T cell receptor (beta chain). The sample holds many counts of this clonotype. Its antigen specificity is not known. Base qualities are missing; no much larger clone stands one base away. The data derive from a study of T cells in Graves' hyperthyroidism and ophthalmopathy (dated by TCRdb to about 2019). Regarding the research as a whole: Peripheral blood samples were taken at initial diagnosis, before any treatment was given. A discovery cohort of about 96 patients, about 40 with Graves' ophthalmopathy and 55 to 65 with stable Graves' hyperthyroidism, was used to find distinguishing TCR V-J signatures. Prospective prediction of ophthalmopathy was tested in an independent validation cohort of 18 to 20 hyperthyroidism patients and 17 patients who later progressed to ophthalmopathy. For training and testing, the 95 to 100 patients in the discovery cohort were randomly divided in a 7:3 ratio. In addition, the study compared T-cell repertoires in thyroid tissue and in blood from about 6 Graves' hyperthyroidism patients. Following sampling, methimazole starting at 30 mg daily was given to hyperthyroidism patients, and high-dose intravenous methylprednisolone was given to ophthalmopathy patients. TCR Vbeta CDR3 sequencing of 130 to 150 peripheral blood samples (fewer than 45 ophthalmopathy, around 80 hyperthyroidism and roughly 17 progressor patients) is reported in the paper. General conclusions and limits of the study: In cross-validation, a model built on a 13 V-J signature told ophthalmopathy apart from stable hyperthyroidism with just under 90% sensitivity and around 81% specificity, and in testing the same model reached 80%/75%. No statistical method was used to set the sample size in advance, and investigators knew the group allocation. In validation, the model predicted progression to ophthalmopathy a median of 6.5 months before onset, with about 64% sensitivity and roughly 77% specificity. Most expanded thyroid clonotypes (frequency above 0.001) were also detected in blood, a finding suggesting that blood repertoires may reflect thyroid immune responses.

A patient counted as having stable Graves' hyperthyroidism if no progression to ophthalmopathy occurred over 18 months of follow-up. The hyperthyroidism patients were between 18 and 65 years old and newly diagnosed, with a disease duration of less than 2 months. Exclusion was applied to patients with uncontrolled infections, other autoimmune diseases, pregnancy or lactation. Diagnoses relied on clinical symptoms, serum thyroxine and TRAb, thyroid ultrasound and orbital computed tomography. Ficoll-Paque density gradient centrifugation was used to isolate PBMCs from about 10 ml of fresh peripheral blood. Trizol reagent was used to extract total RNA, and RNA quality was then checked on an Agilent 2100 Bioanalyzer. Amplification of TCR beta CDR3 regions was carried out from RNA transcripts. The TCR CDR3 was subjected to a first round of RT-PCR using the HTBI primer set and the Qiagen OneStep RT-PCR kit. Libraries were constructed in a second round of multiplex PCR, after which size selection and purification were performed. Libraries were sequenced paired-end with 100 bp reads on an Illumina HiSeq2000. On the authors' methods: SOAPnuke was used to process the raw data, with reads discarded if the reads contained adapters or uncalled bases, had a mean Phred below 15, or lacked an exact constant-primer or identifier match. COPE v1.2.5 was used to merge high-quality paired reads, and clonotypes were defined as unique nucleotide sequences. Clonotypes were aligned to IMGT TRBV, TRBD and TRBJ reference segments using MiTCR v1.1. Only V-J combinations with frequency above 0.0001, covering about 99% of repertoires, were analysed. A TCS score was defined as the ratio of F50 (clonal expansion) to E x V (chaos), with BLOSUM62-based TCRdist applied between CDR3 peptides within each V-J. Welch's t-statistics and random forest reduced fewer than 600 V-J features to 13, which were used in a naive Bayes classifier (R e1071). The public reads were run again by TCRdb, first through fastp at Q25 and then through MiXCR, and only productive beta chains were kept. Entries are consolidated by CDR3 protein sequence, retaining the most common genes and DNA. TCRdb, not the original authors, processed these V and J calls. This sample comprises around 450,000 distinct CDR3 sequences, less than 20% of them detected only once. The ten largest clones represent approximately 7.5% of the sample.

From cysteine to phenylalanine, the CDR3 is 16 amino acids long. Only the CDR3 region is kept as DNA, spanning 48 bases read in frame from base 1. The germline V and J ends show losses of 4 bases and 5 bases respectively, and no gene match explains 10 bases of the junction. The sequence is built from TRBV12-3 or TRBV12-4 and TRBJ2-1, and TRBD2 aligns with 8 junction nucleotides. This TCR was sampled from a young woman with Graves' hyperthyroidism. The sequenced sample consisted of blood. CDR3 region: CASSSRQSGGHNEQFF. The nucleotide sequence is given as TGTGCCAGCAGTTCCCGCCAGAGCGGGGGCCACAATGAGCAGTTCTTC.